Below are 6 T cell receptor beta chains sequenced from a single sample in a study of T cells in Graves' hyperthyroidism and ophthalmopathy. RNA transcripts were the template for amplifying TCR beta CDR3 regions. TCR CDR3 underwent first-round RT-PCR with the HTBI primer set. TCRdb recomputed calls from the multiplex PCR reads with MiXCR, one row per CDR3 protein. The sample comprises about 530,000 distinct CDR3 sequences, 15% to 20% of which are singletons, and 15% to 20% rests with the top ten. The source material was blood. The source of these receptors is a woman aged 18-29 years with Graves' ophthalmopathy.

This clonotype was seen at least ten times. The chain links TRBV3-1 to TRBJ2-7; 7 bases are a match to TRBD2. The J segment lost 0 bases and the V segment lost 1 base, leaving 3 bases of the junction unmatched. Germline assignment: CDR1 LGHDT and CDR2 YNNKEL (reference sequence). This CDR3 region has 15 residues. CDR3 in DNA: TGTGCCAGCAGCCAAGTTGGCGGGAGCTCCTACGAGCAGTACTTC. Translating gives CASSQVGGSSYEQYF.

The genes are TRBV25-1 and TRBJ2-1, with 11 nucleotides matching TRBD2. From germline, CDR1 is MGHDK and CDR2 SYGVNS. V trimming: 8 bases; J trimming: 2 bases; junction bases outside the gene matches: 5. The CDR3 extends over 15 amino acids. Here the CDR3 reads CASLGLAATYNEQFF. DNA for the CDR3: TGTGCCAGCCTGGGACTAGCGGCTACCTACAATGAGCAGTTCTTC.

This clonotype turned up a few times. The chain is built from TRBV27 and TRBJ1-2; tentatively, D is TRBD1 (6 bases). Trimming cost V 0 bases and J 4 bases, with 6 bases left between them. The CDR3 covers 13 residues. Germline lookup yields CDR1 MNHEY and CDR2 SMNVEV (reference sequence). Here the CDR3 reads CASSLSTGYGYTF. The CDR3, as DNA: TGTGCCAGCAGTTTATCGACAGGCTATGGCTACACCTTC.

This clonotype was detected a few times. The CDR3 reads CASSILAGDPAEQYF. In DNA, the CDR3 is TGTGCCAGCAGCATACTAGCGGGGGACCCGGCCGAGCAGTACTTC. This sequence joins TRBV9 and TRBJ2-7; 11 nucleotides align to TRBD2. With V trimmed by 4 bases and J by 6 bases, 9 bases remained unmatched. Germline V gene lookup returns CDR1 SGDLS and CDR2 YYNGEE. CDR3 length: 15 residues.

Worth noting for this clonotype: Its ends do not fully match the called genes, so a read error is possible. The CDR3 nucleotides are TGTGCCACCAGTGATTTAAGGGGAAACACCGGGGAGCTGCTTTTT. Encoded protein: CATSDLRGNTGELLF. The V call is TRBV24-1, the J call TRBJ2-2; perhaps D is TRBD1 or TRBD2 (5 bases each). Germline CDR1 KGHDR, CDR2 SFDVKD. CDR3 size: 15 residues.

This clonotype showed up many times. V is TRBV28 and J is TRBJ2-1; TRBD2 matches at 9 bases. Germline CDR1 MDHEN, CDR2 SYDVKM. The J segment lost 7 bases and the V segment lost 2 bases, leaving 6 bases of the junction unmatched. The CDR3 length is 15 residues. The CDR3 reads CASSLRGGASNEQFF. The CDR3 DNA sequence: TGTGCCAGCAGTTTACGCGGGGGGGCCTCAAATGAGCAGTTCTTC.